The 21 T cell receptor beta chains below all came from one sample that was sequenced in a study of OX40 agonist ivuxolimab in advanced cancers. Profiled with immunoSEQ multiplex PCR; TCRdb holds only in-frame clones, not every one. This sample yields tens of thousands of clones, of which about 81% are seen a single time; about 5% belongs to the top ten. Specimen: CD4+ or CD8+ T cells sorted from blood, collected in a trial of the OX40 agonist ivuxolimab. These receptors came from an adult with an advanced solid tumor such as melanoma, head and neck, liver or kidney cancer.

The V gene is TRBV7-2, the J gene TRBJ2-2; D possibly matches TRBD1 or TRBD2 (6 bases each). V was cut by 5 bases and J by 7 bases, with 17 bases left in between. Germline V lookup: CDR1 SGHTA, CDR2 FQGNSA. This CDR3 has 15 residues. CDR3 coding DNA: TGTGCCAGCAGCCTACTAGGGGGGAGGAGCGGGGAGCTGTTTTTT. It translates to CASSLLGGRSGELFF.

This chain links TRBV27 with TRBJ1-1; a weak D match, TRBD1 (5 bases). With 2 bases removed from V and 3 bases from J, the gap between germline ends came to 16 bases. The CDR3 loop spans 16 amino acids. In germline, CDR1 is MNHEY, CDR2 SMNVEV (reference sequence). The CDR3: CASSLIGGGLDTEAFF. The CDR3 bases are TGTGCCAGCAGTTTAATTGGGGGAGGGCTGGACACTGAAGCTTTCTTT.

This chain connects TRBV20-1 to TRBJ2-7; D ambiguous. The CDR3 sequence is 11 residues long. V lost 5 bases and J lost 4, with 9 bases in between. Germline CDR1 is DFQATT and CDR2 is SNEGSKA (reference sequence). Here the CDR3 reads CSADNGYEQYF. In DNA form, the CDR3 reads TGCAGTGCTGATAACGGGTACGAGCAGTACTTC.

The chain links TRBV19 to TRBJ2-1; 10 bases align to TRBD1. V shed 5 bases and J 8 bases; nucleotides not matched to a gene: 15. Germline assignment: CDR1 LNHDA and CDR2 SQIVND (reference sequence). The CDR3 has 17 residues. The CDR3 sequence is CASSPQSTGTGDHEQFF. CDR3 coding DNA: TGTGCCAGTAGTCCCCAATCGACCGGGACAGGGGATCATGAGCAGTTCTTC.

The chain employs TRBV18 and TRBJ1-1; 9 positions agree with TRBD1. Germline values: CDR1 KGHSH, CDR2 LQKENI. The CDR3 extends over 15 amino acids. J lost 5 bases, V lost 3 bases, and 7 bases had no gene match. The CDR3 DNA reads as TGTGCCAGCTCACCGGGACAGGGAAGCAGAACTGAAGCTTTCTTT. It codes for CASSPGQGSRTEAFF.

V gene TRBV2 combines with J gene TRBJ2-3; D is perhaps TRBD2 (5 bases). The V gene lost 3 bases and the J gene lost 10 bases, with 11 bases spanning the gap. The CDR3 consists of 12 residues. CDR1 is SNHLY and CDR2 is FYNNEI in the germline V gene. The CDR3 DNA is TGTGCCAGCAGTGAGTCCCGGGGATCGCAGTATTTT. It is translated as CASSESRGSQYF.

The chain recombines TRBV6-5 with TRBJ2-5, with 8 bases fitting TRBD2. The DNA matches TRBJ2-7 better at its end, which makes the J call doubtful. CDR1 is MNHEY and CDR2 is SVGAGI in the germline V gene. The CDR3 runs to 14 residues. CDR3 coding DNA: TGTGCCAGCAGGTATTCACAACTAGCGGCCGAGCAGTACTTC. It yields the protein CASRYSQLAAEQYF.

This clone turned up a few times. The V and J genes are TRBV19 and TRBJ2-3; possibly TRBD1 for D (6 bases). Looked up from germline, CDR1 is LNHDA and CDR2 is SQIVND (reference sequence). The CDR3 loop spans 13 amino acids. V dropped 8 bases and J dropped 3 bases, with 12 bases sitting between them. The CDR3 sequence: CASRTAGTDTQYF. CDR3 sequence (DNA): TGTGCCAGTCGGACAGCTGGTACAGATACGCAGTATTTT.

The chain links TRBV27 to TRBJ1-2, with D unresolved. The V gene's germline CDR1 is MNHEY and CDR2 SMNVEV (reference sequence). V shed 6 bases and J shed 0 bases, with 14 bases lying between them. CDR3 length: 15 residues. CDR3 amino acids: CASRVLWASNYGYTF. CDR3 in DNA: TGTGCCAGCAGAGTCCTGTGGGCCTCTAACTATGGCTACACCTTC.

This sequence joins TRBV19 and TRBJ2-5, with TRBD2 matching 8 bases. The CDR3 runs 16 residues. Trimming at V came to 0 bases and at J to 0 bases, leaving 3 bases not matched to a gene. Germline V gene lookup returns CDR1 LNHDA and CDR2 SQIVND (reference sequence). The DNA of the CDR3 is TGTGCCAGTAGTATAGATGAGCGGGGGTACCAAGAGACCCAGTACTTC. It codes for CASSIDERGYQETQYF.

V usage is TRBV5-1 and J usage is TRBJ1-5; D is ambiguous. This CDR3 region has 13 residues. CDR1 and CDR2 (germline): SGHRS, YFSETQ. Trimming stripped 4 bases from V and 4 bases from J, with 9 bases between. CDR3 amino acids: CASSPTPNQPQHF. The CDR3 coding sequence is TGCGCCAGCAGCCCCACCCCGAATCAGCCCCAGCATTTT.

The chain recombines TRBV7-2 with TRBJ2-3; a weak D match, TRBD2 (6 bases). Trimming shortened V by 3 bases and J by 2 bases, and 9 bases separated the two germline ends. The germline V gene encodes CDR1 SGHTA and CDR2 FQGNSA. This CDR3 contains 14 residues. The DNA for the CDR3 is TGTGCCAGCAGCTTCACGGGGGTCACAGATACGCAGTATTTT. This gives the protein CASSFTGVTDTQYF.

V usage is TRBV5-1 and J usage is TRBJ1-2; the match to TRBD1 covers 7 bases. Trimming cost V 4 bases and J 6 bases; bases outside gene matches: 9. The CDR3 runs 14 residues. Germline CDR1 is SGHRS and CDR2 is YFSETQ. The CDR3 DNA is TGCGCCAGCAGCCCGAACCGGGACAGAGATGGCTACACCTTC. This sequence encodes CASSPNRDRDGYTF.

This CDR3 is CASSLPSPGIGYTF. Here the CDR3 DNA reads TGTGCCAGCAGCTTACCGAGCCCGGGGATCGGCTACACCTTC. The chain employs TRBV7-9 and TRBJ1-2; no reliable D call. Germline V gene sequence: CDR1 SEHNR, CDR2 FQNEAQ (reference sequence). V was pared by 2 bases and J by 8 bases, with 15 bases between. This CDR3 spans 14 amino acids.

The V call is TRBV7-9, the J call TRBJ1-1, with D possibly TRBD1 on 5 matching bases. V was pared by 8 bases and J by 9 bases, with 19 bases between. CDR3 length: 13 amino acids. Germline assignment: CDR1 SEHNR and CDR2 FQNEAQ (reference sequence). The CDR3 here is CASWPPVGGQAFF. The CDR3 coding sequence is TGTGCCAGCTGGCCCCCGGTGGGGGGTCAAGCTTTCTTT.

The chain links TRBV10-3 to TRBJ2-3; possible D gene TRBD2, 5 bases. This CDR3 comprises 15 residues. V was shortened by 3 bases and J by 3 bases, with 13 bases between the two germline ends. Germline V lookup: CDR1 ENHRY, CDR2 SYGVKD. CDR3 sequence (DNA): TGTGCCATCAGTGAACATGGAGGTAATACAGATACGCAGTATTTT. It codes for CAISEHGGNTDTQYF.

This clone was observed many times. The genes are TRBV14 and TRBJ1-6; TRBD1 matches 8 bases. Germline V gene lookup returns CDR1 SGHDN and CDR2 FVKESK. This CDR3 contains 13 residues. V lost 7 bases to trimming and J lost 10 bases; unmatched junction nucleotides: 6. The CDR3 reads CASTGQGDSPLHF. As DNA, the CDR3 is TGTGCCAGCACCGGACAGGGTGACTCACCCCTCCACTTT.

The rearrangement uses TRBV18 and TRBJ2-7; 8 nucleotides match TRBD1. After removal of 1 base from V and 3 bases from J, the junction contained 5 bases not matched to a gene. The CDR3 runs to 15 residues. Germline CDR1 is KGHSH and CDR2 is LQKENI. DNA of the CDR3: TGTGCCAGCTCACCACGTGGCAGGGGGCACTACGAGCAGTACTTC. This translates into CASSPRGRGHYEQYF.

Here the CDR3 reads CASSEGKGGRHEQYF. CDR3 nucleotides: TGTGCCAGCAGTGAAGGGAAAGGGGGGCGGCACGAGCAGTACTTC. The gene calls are TRBV6-1 and TRBJ2-7; perhaps D is TRBD1 or TRBD2 (6 bases each). The CDR3 runs 15 residues. Germline-derived CDR1 and CDR2 are MNHNS and SASEGT. V shed 1 base and J shed 5 bases, with 15 bases lying between them.

The chain recombines TRBV7-2 with TRBJ1-2; TRBD1 might be the D (5 bases). Germline lookup yields CDR1 SGHTA and CDR2 FQGNSA. Trimming pared 5 bases from V and 3 bases from J, leaving 10 bases between. The CDR3 is made up of 13 amino acids. CDR3 amino acids: CASSPDTDYGYTF. CDR3 sequence (DNA): TGTGCCAGCAGCCCGGACACGGACTATGGCTACACCTTC. Together with reference TRBV7-2 and TRBJ1-2, the CDR3 gives the full variable domain: GAGVSQSPSNKVTEKGKDVELRCDPISGHTALYWYRQSLGQGLEFLIYFQGNSAPDKSGLPSDRFSAERTGGSVSTLTIQRTQQEDSAVYLCASSPDTDYGYTFGSGTRLTVV.

This clone occurred a few times. The chain combines TRBV7-9 with TRBJ1-1; D is ambiguous. Germline V lookup: CDR1 SEHNR, CDR2 FQNEAQ (reference sequence). This CDR3 has 14 amino acids. V was clipped by 1 base and J by 7 bases, with 13 bases between them. The CDR3 nucleotides read TGTGCCAGCAGCTTAGAGGGAGGGATAATTGAAGCTTTCTTT. Translating gives CASSLEGGIIEAFF.